The subject of this entry is one T cell receptor beta chain. Its antigen is as yet unknown. A multiplex PCR was run with 60 Vbeta primers and 13 Jbeta primers. The data were produced by immunoSEQ multiplex PCR, yet TCRdb's version contains in-frame clones alone and is incomplete. In the table there are roughly 130,000 clones, roughly 71% of which are singletons. This specimen belongs to a study of cytomegalovirus exposure and HLA in healthy donors. The CDR3 sequence is 16 residues long. V lost 3 bases, J lost 1 base, and 7 bases stayed unmatched. Germline V gene data show CDR1 as SGHRS and CDR2 as YFSETQ. Regarding the study as a whole: Presence/absence analyses supposed approximately even sequencing depth among donors. TCR beta V- and J-gene trimming, according to a later analysis, was linked to a missense DCLRE1C variant.

The clonotype originates from a woman aged 50 to 65 in good health and CMV-seropositive. The sequenced sample consisted of PBMCs. V is TRBV5-1 and J is TRBJ2-7, with 10 bases aligning to TRBD1. Here the CDR3 reads CASSSLGDRGSYEQYF. The CDR3 DNA follows: TGCGCCAGCAGCTCCCTCGGGGACAGGGGATCCTACGAGCAGTACTTC.